This T cell receptor (beta chain) was sequenced for a study of tumor and adjacent non-tumor tissue in lung cancer. Study summary: There were approximately twelve adenocarcinoma, 2 squamous cell carcinoma and 1 small cell lung cancer cases. Each sample yielded some 4 million productive TCRbeta reads on average. Whole-study results and caveats: Tumor repertoires had a smaller top 100 clone share than normal lung.

No cell sorting was done before RNA was extracted from the tissue. This CDR3 comprises 16 residues. Germline values: CDR1 SGHNT, CDR2 YYREEE (reference sequence). The library came from three nested PCR rounds adapted from ARM-PCR protocols. TCRdb processed the multiplex PCR reads anew with MiXCR; each CDR3 protein has one entry. The table has roughly 81,000 distinct CDR3 sequences, approximately 57% seen once. About this clonotype: Its antigen is undetermined.

Material for sequencing was lung tumor tissue. This TCR was recovered from a man aged 70 or older with non-small cell lung cancer. This sequence joins TRBV5-4 and TRBJ2-7; TRBD1 or TRBD2 may be the D gene (7 bases each). CDR3 residues: CASSFGGQRGDYKQYV. The CDR3 nucleotides read TGTGCCAGCAGCTTTGGGGGACAGAGGGGGGACTACAAGCAGTACGTC.